These T cell receptor beta chains were read from a single sample in a study of regulatory T cells in long-lasting Graves disease. TCRdb re-called the multiplex PCR reads through MiXCR, storing one row per CDR3 protein. This table holds 400,000 to 500,000 distinct CDR3 sequences, about 15% found once. The same sample was also studied in work on T cells in Graves' hyperthyroidism and ophthalmopathy.

Sequences were derived from peripheral blood mononuclear cells (PBMCs), sampled at new diagnosis, from a patient treated with antithyroid drugs. These receptors were collected from a woman in her thirties or forties with Graves disease. CDR3s include the opening cysteine and the closing phenylalanine or tryptophan. The order of the fields is V gene, J gene, D gene, clone size, CDR3 DNA, CDR3 protein. D genes are given only for firm matches. Size values are once, few and many counts, or a class for expanded clones, and some rows have none.

TRBV2,TRBJ2-2,.,many,TGTGCCAGCACTCCGGGGATCGGGGAGCTGTTTTTT,CASTPGIGELFF
TRBV6-5,TRBJ1-4,.,.,TGTGCCAGCAGTTACTCGAACCGCAGGGCGCCAACTAATGAAAAACTGTTTTTT,CASSYSNRRAPTNEKLFF
TRBV28,TRBJ1-1,TRBD1,many,TGTGCCACCGGCGGGTTTTCGGGACAGAGGCGAAGCACTGAAGCTTTCTTT,CATGGFSGQRRSTEAFF
TRBV7-3,TRBJ2-1,.,few,TGTGCCAGCAGCTCATCAGGACTACCACCTAGGGATGAGCAGTTCTTC,CASSSSGLPPRDEQFF
TRBV20-1,TRBJ2-1,.,many,TGCAGTGCTAGGGGAGGCGAGGGGTCCTACAATGAGCAGTTCTTC,CSARGGEGSYNEQFF
TRBV28,TRBJ2-7,.,.,TGTGCCAGCAGTTTATTGGAACAGTACTACGAGCAGTACTTC,CASSLLEQYYEQYF
TRBV28,TRBJ2-7,TRBD1,many,TGTCTGTCTGAGGGGGCAGGCGAGCAGTACTTC,CLSEGAGEQYF
TRBV27,TRBJ1-2,TRBD1,many,TGTGCCAGCAGCGCGAGGGACAGGGTCTATGGCTACACCTTC,CASSARDRVYGYTF
TRBV10-3,TRBJ2-7,.,few,TGTGCCATCAGTAAGTCAGCTGGTTCCTACGAGCAGTACTTC,CAISKSAGSYEQYF
TRBV6-2/TRBV6-3,TRBJ2-7,.,few,TGTGCCAGCAGTTACGGGGGAGGCGGCACCTACGAGCAGTACTTC,CASSYGGGGTYEQYF
TRBV2,TRBJ2-1,TRBD2,few,TGTGCCAGCAGCAAGCGCCTCTTAGCGGGAGAGGTGTTCTTC,CASSKRLLAGEVFF